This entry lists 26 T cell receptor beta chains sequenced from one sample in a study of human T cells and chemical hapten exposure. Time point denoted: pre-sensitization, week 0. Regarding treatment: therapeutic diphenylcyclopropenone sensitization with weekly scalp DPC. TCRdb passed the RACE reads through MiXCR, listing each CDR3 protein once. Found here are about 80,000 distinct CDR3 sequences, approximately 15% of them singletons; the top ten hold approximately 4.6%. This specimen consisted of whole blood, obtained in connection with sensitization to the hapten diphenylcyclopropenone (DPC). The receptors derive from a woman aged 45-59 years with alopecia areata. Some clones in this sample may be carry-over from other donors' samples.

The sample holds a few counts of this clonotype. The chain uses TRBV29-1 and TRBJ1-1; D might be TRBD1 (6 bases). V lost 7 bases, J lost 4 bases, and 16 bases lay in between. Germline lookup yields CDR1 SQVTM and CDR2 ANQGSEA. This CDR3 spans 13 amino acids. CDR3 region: CSAGTPRATEAFF. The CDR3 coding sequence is TGCAGCGCCGGGACACCCAGGGCCACTGAAGCTTTCTTT.

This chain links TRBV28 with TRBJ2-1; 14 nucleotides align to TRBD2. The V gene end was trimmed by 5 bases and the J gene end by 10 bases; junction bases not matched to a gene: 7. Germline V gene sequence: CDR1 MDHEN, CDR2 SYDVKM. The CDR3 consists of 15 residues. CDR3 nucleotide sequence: TGTGCCAGCAGTCTGACTAGCGGGAGGGGTTTCGAGCAGTTCTTC. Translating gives CASSLTSGRGFEQFF. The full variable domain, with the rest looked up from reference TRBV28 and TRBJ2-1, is DVKVTQSSRYLVKRTGEKVFLECVQDMDHENMFWYRQDPGLGLRLIYFSYDVKMKEKGDIPEGYSVSREKKERFSLILESASTNQTSMYLCASSLTSGRGFEQFFGPGTRLTVL.

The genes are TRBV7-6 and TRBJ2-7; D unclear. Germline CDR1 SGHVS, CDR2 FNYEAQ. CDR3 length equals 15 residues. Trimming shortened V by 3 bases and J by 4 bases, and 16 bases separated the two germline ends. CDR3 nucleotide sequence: TGTGCCAGCAGCTTCATAGCATCGAGAGAGTACGAGCAGTACTTC. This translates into CASSFIASREYEQYF.

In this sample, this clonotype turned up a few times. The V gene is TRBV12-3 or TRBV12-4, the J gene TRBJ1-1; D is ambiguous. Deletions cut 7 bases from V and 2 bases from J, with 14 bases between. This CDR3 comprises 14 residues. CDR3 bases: TGTGCCAGCAACCCGATGGTGTCTAACACTGAAGCTTTCTTT. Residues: CASNPMVSNTEAFF.

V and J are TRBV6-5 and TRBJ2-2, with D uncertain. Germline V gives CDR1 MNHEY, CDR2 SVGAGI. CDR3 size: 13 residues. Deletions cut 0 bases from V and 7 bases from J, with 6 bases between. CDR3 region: CASSYSYHGELFF. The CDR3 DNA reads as TGTGCCAGCAGTTACTCGTATCACGGGGAGCTGTTTTTT.

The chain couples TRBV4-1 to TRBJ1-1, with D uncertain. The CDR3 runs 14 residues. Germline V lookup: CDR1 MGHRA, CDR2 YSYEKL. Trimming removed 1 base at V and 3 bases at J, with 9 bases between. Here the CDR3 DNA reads TGCGCCAGCAGCCAAGTCGGAGTGGACACTGAAGCTTTCTTT. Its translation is CASSQVGVDTEAFF.

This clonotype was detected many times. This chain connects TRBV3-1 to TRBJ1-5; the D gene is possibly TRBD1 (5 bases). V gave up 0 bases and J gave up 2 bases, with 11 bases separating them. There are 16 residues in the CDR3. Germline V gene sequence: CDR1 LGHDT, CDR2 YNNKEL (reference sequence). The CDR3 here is CASSQDSRGGNQPQHF. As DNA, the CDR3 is TGTGCCAGCAGCCAAGATTCTAGGGGCGGCAATCAGCCCCAGCATTTT.

The CDR3 DNA is TGTGCCAGCAGGGGAACCGGGTGGCGGAGCACTGTCACTGAAGCTTTCTTT. It yields the protein CASRGTGWRSTVTEAFF. The V call is TRBV7-9, the J call TRBJ1-1; D gene ambiguous. The CDR3 contains 17 residues. Trimming stripped 6 bases from V and 4 bases from J, with 24 bases between. Germline CDR1 is SEHNR and CDR2 is FQNEAQ (reference sequence).

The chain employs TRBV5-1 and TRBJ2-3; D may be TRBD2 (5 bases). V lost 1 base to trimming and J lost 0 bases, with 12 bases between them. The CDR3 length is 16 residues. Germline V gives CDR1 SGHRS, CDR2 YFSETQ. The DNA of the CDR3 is TGCGCCAGCAGCTTGAACGGGATCCCTAGCACAGATACGCAGTATTTT. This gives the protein CASSLNGIPSTDTQYF.

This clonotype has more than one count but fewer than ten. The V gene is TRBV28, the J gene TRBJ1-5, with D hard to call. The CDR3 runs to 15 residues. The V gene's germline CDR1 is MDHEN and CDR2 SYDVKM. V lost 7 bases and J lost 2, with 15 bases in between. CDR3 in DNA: TGTGCCAGCACCAGAGAGGGTTTTCGCAATCAGCCCCAGCATTTT. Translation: CASTREGFRNQPQHF.

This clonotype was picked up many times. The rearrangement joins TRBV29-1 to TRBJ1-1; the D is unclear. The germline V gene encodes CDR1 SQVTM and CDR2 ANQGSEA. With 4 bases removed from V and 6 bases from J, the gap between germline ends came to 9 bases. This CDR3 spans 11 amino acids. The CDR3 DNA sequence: TGCAGCGTTGTTGTCGGATCTGAAGCTTTCTTT. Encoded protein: CSVVVGSEAFF. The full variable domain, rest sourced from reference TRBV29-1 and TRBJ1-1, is SAVISQKPSRDICQRGTSLTIQCQVDSQVTMMFWYRQQPGQSLTLIATANQGSEATYESGFVIDKFPISRPNLTFSTLTVSNMSPEDSSIYLCSVVVGSEAFFGQGTRLTVV.

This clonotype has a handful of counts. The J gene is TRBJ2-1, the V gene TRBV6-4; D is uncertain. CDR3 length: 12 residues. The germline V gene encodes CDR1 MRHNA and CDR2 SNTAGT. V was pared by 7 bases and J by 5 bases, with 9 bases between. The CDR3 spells CASKAANNEQFF. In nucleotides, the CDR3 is TGTGCCAGCAAGGCCGCAAACAATGAGCAGTTCTTC.

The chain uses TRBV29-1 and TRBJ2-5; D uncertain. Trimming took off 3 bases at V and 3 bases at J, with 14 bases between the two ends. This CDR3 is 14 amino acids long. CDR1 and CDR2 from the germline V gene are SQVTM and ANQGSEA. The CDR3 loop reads CSVDLGSWKETQYF. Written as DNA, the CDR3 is TGCAGCGTTGATCTTGGTAGCTGGAAAGAGACCCAGTACTTC.

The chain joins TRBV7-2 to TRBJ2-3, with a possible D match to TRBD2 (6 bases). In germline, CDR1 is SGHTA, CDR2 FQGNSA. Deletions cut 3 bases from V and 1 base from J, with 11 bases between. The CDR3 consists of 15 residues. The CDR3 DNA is TGTGCCAGCAGCTTTTCGCCTAGCGGCACAGATACGCAGTATTTT. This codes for CASSFSPSGTDTQYF.

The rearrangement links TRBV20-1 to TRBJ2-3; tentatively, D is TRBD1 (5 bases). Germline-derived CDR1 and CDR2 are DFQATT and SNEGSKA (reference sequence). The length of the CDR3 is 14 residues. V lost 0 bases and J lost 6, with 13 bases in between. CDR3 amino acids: CSARDSLKGDTQYF. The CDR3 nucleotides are TGCAGTGCTAGAGATTCTCTCAAGGGGGATACGCAGTATTTT.

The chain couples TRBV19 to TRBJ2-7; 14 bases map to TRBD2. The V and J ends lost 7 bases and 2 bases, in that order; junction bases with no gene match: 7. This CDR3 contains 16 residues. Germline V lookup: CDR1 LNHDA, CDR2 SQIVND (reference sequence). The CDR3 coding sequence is TGTGCCAGTACGAAAGGACTAGCGGGAGGCACCTACGAGCAGTACTTC. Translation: CASTKGLAGGTYEQYF. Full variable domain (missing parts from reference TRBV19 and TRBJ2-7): DGGITQSPKYLFRKEGQNVTLSCEQNLNHDAMYWYRQDPGQGLRLIYYSQIVNDFQKGDIAEGYSVSREKKESFPLTVTSAQKNPTAFYLCASTKGLAGGTYEQYFGPGTRLTVT.

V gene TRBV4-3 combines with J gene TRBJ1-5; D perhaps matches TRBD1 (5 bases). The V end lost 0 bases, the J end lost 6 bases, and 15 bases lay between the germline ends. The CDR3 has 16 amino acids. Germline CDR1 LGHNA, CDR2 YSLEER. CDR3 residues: CASSQDIGNGGQPQHF. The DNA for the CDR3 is TGCGCCAGCAGCCAAGATATAGGGAACGGGGGTCAGCCCCAGCATTTT.

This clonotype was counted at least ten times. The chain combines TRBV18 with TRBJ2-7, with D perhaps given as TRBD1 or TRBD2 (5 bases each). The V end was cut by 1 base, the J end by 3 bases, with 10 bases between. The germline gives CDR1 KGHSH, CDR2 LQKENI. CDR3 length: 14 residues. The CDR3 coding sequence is TGTGCCAGCTCACCACGGGGGAACCTCTACGAGCAGTACTTC. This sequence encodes CASSPRGNLYEQYF.

The CDR3 is CASSIQTGGRYPAFF. The CDR3 DNA sequence: TGTGCCAGTAGTATCCAAACAGGGGGCAGGTATCCAGCTTTCTTT. The genes are TRBV19 and TRBJ1-1, with 9 bases that match TRBD1. This CDR3 has 15 residues. The germline gives CDR1 LNHDA, CDR2 SQIVND (reference sequence). After removal of 3 bases from V and 10 bases from J, the junction contained 12 bases not matched to a gene.

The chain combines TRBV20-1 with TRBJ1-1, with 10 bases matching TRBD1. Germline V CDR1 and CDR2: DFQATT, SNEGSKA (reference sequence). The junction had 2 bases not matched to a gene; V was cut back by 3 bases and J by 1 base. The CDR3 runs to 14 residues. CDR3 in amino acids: CSARDRGKNTEAFF. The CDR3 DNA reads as TGCAGTGCTAGGGACAGGGGGAAGAACACTGAAGCTTTCTTT.

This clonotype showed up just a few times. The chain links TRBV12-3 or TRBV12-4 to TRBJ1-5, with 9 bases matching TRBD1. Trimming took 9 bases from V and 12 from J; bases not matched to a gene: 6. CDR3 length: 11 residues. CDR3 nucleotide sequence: TGTGCCAGTAAACGGGACAGGGACCAGCATTTT. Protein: CASKRDRDQHF.

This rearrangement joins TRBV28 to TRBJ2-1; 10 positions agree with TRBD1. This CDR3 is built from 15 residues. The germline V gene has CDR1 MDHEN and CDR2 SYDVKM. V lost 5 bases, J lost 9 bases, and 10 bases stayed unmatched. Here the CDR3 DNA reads TGTGCCAGCAGTGAACCGGGACAGGGGATTGGTGAGCAGTTCTTC. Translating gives CASSEPGQGIGEQFF.

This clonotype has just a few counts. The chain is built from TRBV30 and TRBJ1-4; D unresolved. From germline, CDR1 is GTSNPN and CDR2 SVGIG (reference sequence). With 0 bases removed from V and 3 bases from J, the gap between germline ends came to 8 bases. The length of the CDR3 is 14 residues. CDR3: CAWSVWTANEKLFF. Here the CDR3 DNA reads TGTGCCTGGAGTGTATGGACGGCTAATGAAAAACTGTTTTTT.

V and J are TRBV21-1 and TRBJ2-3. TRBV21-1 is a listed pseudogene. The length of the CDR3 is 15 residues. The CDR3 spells CASSKPRESTDTQYF. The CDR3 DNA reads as TGTGCCAGCAGCAAACCTCGTGAGAGCACAGATACGCAGTATTTT.

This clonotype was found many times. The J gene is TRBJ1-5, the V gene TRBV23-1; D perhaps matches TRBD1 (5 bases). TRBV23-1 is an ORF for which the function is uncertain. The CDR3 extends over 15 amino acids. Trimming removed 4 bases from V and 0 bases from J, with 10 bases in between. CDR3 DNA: TGCGCCAGCAGTCGGGGACCAGATAGCAATCAGCCCCAGCATTTT. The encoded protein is CASSRGPDSNQPQHF.

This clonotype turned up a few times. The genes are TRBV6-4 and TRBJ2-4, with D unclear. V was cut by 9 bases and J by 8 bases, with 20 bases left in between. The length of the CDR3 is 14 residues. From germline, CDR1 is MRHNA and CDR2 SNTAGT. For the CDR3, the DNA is TGTGCCAGTAAAGAAGGTTCCGCTTCTGACATTCAGTACTTC. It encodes CASKEGSASDIQYF.